This T cell receptor beta chain was sequenced for a study of chemoradiotherapy in HPV16-positive cancers. Study findings and constraints: During treatment, candidate HPV-specific clones and E7-related motifs expanded in tumor. HPV-responsive T-cell expansion during chemoradiotherapy was linked to improved recurrence-free survival in HPV16-positive patients.

Worth noting for this clone: Its antigen is currently unknown.

Repeated repertoire sampling spanned the course of chemoradiotherapy. Germline V gene lookup returns CDR1 SGHTS and CDR2 YDEGEE. V shed 0 bases, J shed 8 bases, and the junction held 10 bases outside the gene matches. The CDR3 contains 15 residues. Clones were read by immunoSEQ multiplex PCR, and TCRdb kept only the in-frame ones, dropping some. The sample lists 15,000 or so clones, approximately 91% occurring once. The clonotype originates from a human donor with HPV-associated anogenital cancer. The material was blood, obtained from a patient who underwent chemoradiotherapy. V usage is TRBV5-8 and J usage is TRBJ1-2, with TRBD1 matching 7 bases. The CDR3 DNA follows: TGTGCCAGCAGCTTGGAGGGAACAGGGGTGAGCGGCTACACCTTC. Amino acid sequence: CASSLEGTGVSGYTF.